This TCR beta chain was sequenced for a study of shared clonotypes between healthy human individuals. Whole-study context: Each donor's CD8 memory used one plate, CD8 naive two, each CD4 subset three.

Measured with immunoSEQ multiplex PCR; TCRdb has only the in-frame clones, and not every one. The table has about 2.4 million clones, 93% seen once. V shed 11 bases and J 1 base; nucleotides not matched to a gene: 6. Germline V lookup: CDR1 MDHEN, CDR2 SYDVKM. The CDR3 contains 13 residues. The chain is built from TRBV28 and TRBJ1-1, with TRBD1 identical over 8 bases. Specimen: naive CD4+ T cells from PBMCs. Subset indicated: CD45RA+ positively selected. The sequence came from a man aged 18 to 35 in good health. Some clones in this sample may be carry-over from other donors' samples. The CDR3 DNA reads TGTGCCGCCTTTGGACAGGGGAACACTGAAGCTTTCTTT. Residues: CAAFGQGNTEAFF.